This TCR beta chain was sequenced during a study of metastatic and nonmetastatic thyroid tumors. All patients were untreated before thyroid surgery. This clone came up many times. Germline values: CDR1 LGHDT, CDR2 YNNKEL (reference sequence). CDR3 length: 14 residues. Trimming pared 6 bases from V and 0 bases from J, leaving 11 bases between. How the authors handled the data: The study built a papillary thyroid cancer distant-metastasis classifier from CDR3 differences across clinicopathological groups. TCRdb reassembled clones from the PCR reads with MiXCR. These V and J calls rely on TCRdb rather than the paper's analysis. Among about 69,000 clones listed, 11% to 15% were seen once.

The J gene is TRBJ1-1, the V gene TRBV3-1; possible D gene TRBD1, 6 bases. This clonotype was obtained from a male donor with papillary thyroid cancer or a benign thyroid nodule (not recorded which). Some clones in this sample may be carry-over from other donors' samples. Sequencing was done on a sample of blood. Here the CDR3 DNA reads TGTGCCAGCAGGAACACAGGGATGAACACTGAAGCTTTCTTT. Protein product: CASRNTGMNTEAFF.